This TCR beta chain was recovered during a study of identical twins. General observations from the study: Cord blood beta clonotypes present at high abundance carried fewer insertions; no such pattern appeared in memory repertoires.

This CDR3 is built from 8 residues. The ends were cut back, 6 bases at V and 11 bases at J, with 4 bases in the middle. Germline loops: CDR1 MNHEY, CDR2 SMNVEV (reference sequence). A universal primer site was created by template switching, with the cDNA bearing unique molecular identifiers. A single record per CDR3 protein comes from TCRdb applying MiXCR to the 5' RACE reads. The table shows 1.5 million or so distinct CDR3 sequences, with about 32% occurring only once. At least ten counts were recorded for this clonotype. Its antigen is still unknown. This sequence originates from a newborn girl in good health. The rearrangement uses TRBV27 and TRBJ2-5; no clear D. Sequenced sample: cord blood. CDR3 sequence: CASSQQYF. The CDR3 nucleotides read TGTGCCAGCAGCCAGCAGTACTTC.